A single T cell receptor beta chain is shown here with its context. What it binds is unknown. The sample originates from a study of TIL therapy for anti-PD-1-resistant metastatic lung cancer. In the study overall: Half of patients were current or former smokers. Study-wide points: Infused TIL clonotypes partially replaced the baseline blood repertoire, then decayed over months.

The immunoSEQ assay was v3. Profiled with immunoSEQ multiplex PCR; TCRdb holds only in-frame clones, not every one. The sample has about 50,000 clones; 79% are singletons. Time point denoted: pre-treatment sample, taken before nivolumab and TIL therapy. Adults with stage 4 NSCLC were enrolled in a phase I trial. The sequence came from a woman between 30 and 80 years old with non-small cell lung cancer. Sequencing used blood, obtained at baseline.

The CDR3 DNA sequence: TGTGCCATCAGTGAGGACCCTGGGCAGCCGGGGTACACCGGGGAGCTGTTTTTT. Its translation is CAISEDPGQPGYTGELFF. The rearrangement uses TRBV10-3 and TRBJ2-2, with D possibly TRBD2 on 5 matching bases. V dropped 2 bases and J dropped 3 bases, with 19 bases sitting between them. The germline V gene encodes CDR1 ENHRY and CDR2 SYGVKD. This CDR3 comprises 18 residues.